This note documents a single T cell receptor beta chain sequence. This CDR3 is built from 15 residues. Per germline, CDR1 SGHVS and CDR2 FQNEAQ. After removal of 5 bases from V and 3 bases from J, the junction contained 8 bases not matched to a gene. These data are taken from a study of T cell responses to AZD1222 COVID-19 vaccine. Measured with immunoSEQ multiplex PCR; TCRdb has only the in-frame clones, and not every one. Of approximately 200,000 clones in the sample, more than 85% are singletons; the top ten hold 3% to 4%. Sequenced material: peripheral blood, taken 28 days after the second AZD1222 dose. The receptor comes from an adult who received the AZD1222 COVID-19 vaccine. The V and J genes are TRBV7-8 and TRBJ1-2, with 8 bases lining up with TRBD1. The CDR3 sequence is CASSAWTGSHYGYTF. In nucleotides, the CDR3 is TGTGCCAGCAGCGCATGGACAGGGTCACACTATGGCTACACCTTC.